The rows below give T cell receptor beta chains drawn from one sample of a study of cytomegalovirus exposure and HLA in healthy donors. Generated by immunoSEQ multiplex PCR, the TCRdb table keeps only in-frame clones and is missing some. Counted here are around 99,000 clones, roughly 70% occurring once; the ten biggest clones make up 4.5% to 5.5%. Source material: PBMCs. Receptors originate from a woman aged 70-85 years in good health and CMV-seropositive. The CDR3 runs from the conserved cysteine through the conserved F or W. D genes are given only for firm matches. Rows give clone size only sometimes, using once, few, many, or a class for an expanded clone.

v_call	clone_size	d_call	j_call	cdr3_aa	cdr3_nt
TRBV6-5	-	TRBD2	TRBJ2-2	CASSRGVNTGELFF	TGTGCCAGCAGTCGGGGGGTGAACACCGGGGAGCTGTTTTTT
TRBV10-2	-	-	TRBJ2-2	CASRGGSTGELFF	TGCGCCAGCAGAGGGGGTTCCACCGGGGAGCTGTTTTTT
TRBV25-1	-	-	TRBJ1-4	CASSESLTATNEKLFF	TGTGCCAGCAGTGAATCACTCACTGCAACTAATGAAAAACTGTTTTTT
TRBV7-8	-	-	TRBJ2-3	CASSLAGLTDTQYF	TGTGCCAGCAGCCTGGCGGGGTTAACAGATACGCAGTATTTT
TRBV5-1	-	TRBD2	TRBJ2-7	CASSSRTSGTYEQYF	TGCGCCAGCAGTTCCAGGACTAGCGGGACCTACGAGCAGTACTTC
TRBV5-8	-	-	TRBJ1-1	CASSLAPEATGTEAFF	TGTGCCAGCAGCTTGGCCCCGGAGGCCACCGGGACTGAAGCTTTCTTT
TRBV5-4	few	-	TRBJ1-5	CASSLRGSNQPQHF	TGTGCCAGCAGCTTGAGAGGGAGCAATCAGCCCCAGCATTTT
TRBV2	-	TRBD2	TRBJ2-3	CASSAGLAGGTDTQYF	TGTGCCAGCAGCGCCGGACTAGCGGGGGGCACAGATACGCAGTATTTT
TRBV5-1	-	TRBD1	TRBJ2-3	CASSFEGAEDTQYF	TGCGCCAGCAGCTTCGAGGGGGCCGAAGATACGCAGTATTTT
TRBV2	-	TRBD1	TRBJ1-4	CASSPDRGGEKLFF	TGTGCCAGCAGCCCCGACAGGGGCGGTGAAAAACTGTTTTTT
TRBV6-1	-	-	TRBJ2-5	CASSEEPETQYF	TGTGCCAGCAGTGAAGAGCCGGAGACCCAGTACTTC
TRBV30	-	TRBD1	TRBJ1-1	CAWSSSYRGTEAFF	TGTGCCTGGAGCTCAAGCTACAGGGGCACTGAAGCTTTCTTT
TRBV5-6	-	-	TRBJ1-2	CASSLGRVNYGYTF	TGTGCCAGCAGCTTGGGACGGGTTAACTATGGCTACACCTTC
TRBV6-1	-	-	TRBJ1-1	CASSEDRNTEAFF	TGTGCCAGCAGTGAAGACAGGAACACTGAAGCTTTCTTT
TRBV6-6	-	TRBD1	TRBJ2-2	CASSGGQGRDTGELFF	TGTGCCAGCAGTGGCGGACAGGGTCGGGACACCGGGGAGCTGTTTTTT